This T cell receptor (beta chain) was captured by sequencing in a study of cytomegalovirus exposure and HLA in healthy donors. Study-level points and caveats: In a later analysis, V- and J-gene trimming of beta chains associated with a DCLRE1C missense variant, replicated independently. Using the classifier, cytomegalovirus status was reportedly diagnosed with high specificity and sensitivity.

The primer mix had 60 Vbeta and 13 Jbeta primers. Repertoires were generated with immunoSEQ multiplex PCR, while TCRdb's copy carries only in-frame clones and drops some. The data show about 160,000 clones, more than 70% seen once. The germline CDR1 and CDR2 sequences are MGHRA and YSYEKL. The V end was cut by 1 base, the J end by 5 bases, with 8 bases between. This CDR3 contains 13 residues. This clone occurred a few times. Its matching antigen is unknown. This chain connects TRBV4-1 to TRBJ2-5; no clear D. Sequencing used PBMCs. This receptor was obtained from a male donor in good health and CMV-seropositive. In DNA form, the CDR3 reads TGCGCCAGCAGCCAAGCGAGTCCCGAGACCCAGTACTTC. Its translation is CASSQASPETQYF.